These T cell receptor beta chains were read from a single sample in a study of cytomegalovirus exposure and HLA in healthy donors. Assay used: immunoSEQ multiplex PCR; TCRdb lists only in-frame clones, some missing. The data contain 130,000 to 150,000 clones, just over 85% of them singletons. The specimen sequenced was PBMCs. These receptors all stem from a woman younger than 35 in good health and CMV-seropositive. CDR3s include the opening cysteine and the closing phenylalanine or tryptophan. D genes are given only for firm matches. Where a row states a size, it is once, few, many or the class of an expanded clone; other rows omit it.

TRBV7-9,-,TRBJ2-1,TRBD2,TGTGCCAGCAGCGCGCTCGGGCTAGCGGGGGCCTCACTGTTCTTC,CASSALGLAGASLFF
TRBV19,-,TRBJ2-7,TRBD2,TGTGCCAGTAGTGAGGGACTAGCGGGAGTCGAGCAGTACTTC,CASSEGLAGVEQYF
TRBV19,-,TRBJ2-1,TRBD2,TGTGCCAGTAGTCCGCGACTAGCGGGAGGGGCCCGGGCCCATAACAATGAGCAGTTCTTC,CASSPRLAGGARAHNNEQFF
TRBV9,once,TRBJ1-6,TRBD1,TGTGCCAGCAGCGCCGGGACAGGGGATTCACCCCTCCACTTT,CASSAGTGDSPLHF
TRBV28,-,TRBJ1-1,-,TGTGCCAGCAGTCGGACAACTTTGAACACTGAAGCTTTCTTT,CASSRTTLNTEAFF
TRBV13,-,TRBJ2-7,TRBD1,TGTGCCAGCAGCTTCTGGGACAGGGCACCCTACGAGCAGTACTTC,CASSFWDRAPYEQYF
TRBV5-4,-,TRBJ1-2,-,TGTGCCAGCAGCGGTACCGGACAGCCGTGGAGCTACACCTTC,CASSGTGQPWSYTF
TRBV30,-,TRBJ2-5,-,TGTGCCTGGAGGGGGGGGGCCCGAGAGACCCAGTACTTC,CAWRGGARETQYF
TRBV7-2,-,TRBJ2-7,-,TGTGCCAGCAGCTTAGCTTCTGGGGAGTACCACGAGCAGTACTTC,CASSLASGEYHEQYF
TRBV6-1,-,TRBJ1-2,TRBD1,TGTGCCAGCAGTGATCACCTTTTGACAGGGGGCTACACCTTC,CASSDHLLTGGYTF
TRBV7-9,-,TRBJ2-3,TRBD1,TGTGCCAGCAGCCACAACCAGGGACAGGGCCGTGCCCCTTTT,CASSHNQGQGRAPF
TRBV27,-,TRBJ2-1,TRBD2,TGTGCCAGCAGTAGCGGGAGCTCCTACAATGAGCAGTTCTTC,CASSSGSSYNEQFF
TRBV15,-,TRBJ2-1,TRBD2,TGTGCCACCAGCTCGACAGCGGGAGAGATAACTTACAATGAGCAGTTCTTC,CATSSTAGEITYNEQFF
TRBV7-8,-,TRBJ2-1,TRBD2,TGTGCCAGCAGCTTGCTGGGGACTAGCGACTACAATGAGCAGTTCTTC,CASSLLGTSDYNEQFF
TRBV5-1,-,TRBJ1-1,TRBD1,TGCGCCAGCAGCCCCATGACAGGGGAGGGGGGTGAAGCTTTCTTT,CASSPMTGEGGEAFF
TRBV7-9,-,TRBJ1-2,-,TGTGCCAGCAGCTCGGCGGGTTGGAACTATGGCTACACCTTC,CASSSAGWNYGYTF
TRBV9,-,TRBJ2-7,-,TGTGCCAGCAGCGTAGGGGAGACTCACCTGTCCTACGAGCAGTACTTC,CASSVGETHLSYEQYF
TRBV27,-,TRBJ2-7,TRBD1,TGTGCCAGCAGTTCACAGGGGTGGGCGTACGAGCAGTACTTC,CASSSQGWAYEQYF
TRBV19,many,TRBJ1-6,TRBD1,TGTGCCAGTAGTGGGACAGAGGTCAGGTCACCCCTCCACTTT,CASSGTEVRSPLHF
TRBV30,-,TRBJ1-1,-,TGTGCCTGTGTTAAAGGGGTGAACACTGAAGCTTTCTTT,CACVKGVNTEAFF
TRBV7-2,-,TRBJ2-7,TRBD1,TGTGCCAGCAGCCTCCGGGCCGGACAGGGCGAGCAGTACTTC,CASSLRAGQGEQYF
TRBV11-3,-,TRBJ2-1,TRBD1,TGTGCCAGCAGACGAGGGACAGAGTACAATGAGCAGTTCTTC,CASRRGTEYNEQFF
TRBV4-1,once,TRBJ1-2,TRBD1,TGCGCCAGCAGCCAACTAACAGGGGGAGATAACTATGGCTACACCTTC,CASSQLTGGDNYGYTF
TRBV10-1,few,TRBJ1-1,-,TGCGCCAGCAGCGCCCAGGGAAGTACTGAAGCTTTCTTT,CASSAQGSTEAFF
TRBV5-1,once,TRBJ2-5,TRBD2,TGCGCCAGCAGCCTCCTAGCGGGGGGGCCTGATCTTTCGGCCCAGTACTTC,CASSLLAGGPDLSAQYF
TRBV19,-,TRBJ1-1,-,TGTGCCAGTAGTCCTAGACCGCCCCGAGGGATGAACACTGAAGCTTTCTTT,CASSPRPPRGMNTEAFF
TRBV6-5,-,TRBJ2-7,-,TGTGCCAGCAGTTATAGCGGGACAGCTCTCGAGCAGTACTTC,CASSYSGTALEQYF
TRBV19,-,TRBJ1-6,-,TGTGCCAGTAGAGCACCCGCGGGACCCAGTAGCTCCTATAATTCACCCCTCCACTTT,CASRAPAGPSSSYNSPLHF
TRBV4-3,-,TRBJ2-7,TRBD1,TGCGCCAGCAGCCCACAGACAGGGGATTACGAGCAGTACTTC,CASSPQTGDYEQYF
TRBV2,-,TRBJ2-7,TRBD2,TGTGCCAGCAGTGAACGAGGGTCCCCCGGGACTACGGATTACGAGCAGTACTTC,CASSERGSPGTTDYEQYF
TRBV9,-,TRBJ1-4,-,TGTGCCAGCAGCGTAGCTGGGGGAGGTGAAAAACTGTTTTTT,CASSVAGGGEKLFF
TRBV9,-,TRBJ2-1,-,TGTGCCAGCAGCGTCCAGCGTGGGAGTGAGCAGTTCTTC,CASSVQRGSEQFF